The subject of this entry is one T cell receptor beta chain. The sample comes from a study of blood T cell repertoires in COVID-19. The CDR3 runs to 16 residues. CDR1 and CDR2 (germline): MDHEN, SYDVKM. Trimming shortened V by 8 bases and J by 0 bases, and 17 bases separated the two germline ends. In the study's own analysis: Nucleated cell number was recorded as an estimate derived from reference gene primer amplification. The repertoire was sequenced with immunoSEQ multiplex PCR; TCRdb's copy has only in-frame clones and lacks some. D and trimming were read from the DNA, whereas the V and J calls and clone size are those reported in that table. The repertoire holds more than 110,000 clones, with approximately 85% as singletons.

This receptor was identified in a man in his forties or fifties with acute or convalescent COVID-19. V and J are TRBV28 and TRBJ1-5; weak D call: TRBD1 (6 bases). Sequenced: peripheral blood. The CDR3 coding sequence is TGTGCCAGCGGGGACCAGACAGGCCCTAGCAATCAGCCCCAGCATTTT. Its translation is CASGDQTGPSNQPQHF.